Presented here are 6 T cell receptor beta chains from one specimen sequenced in a study of cytomegalovirus exposure and HLA in healthy donors. 13 Jbeta primers and 60 Vbeta primers were used for the PCR. TCRdb's table, derived via immunoSEQ multiplex PCR, lists solely in-frame clones and lacks some. This sample has about 78,000 clones, with 55% to 85% found just once. The sequenced sample consisted of PBMCs. The receptors stem from a woman between 40 and 55 years old in good health and CMV-seropositive.

This clone was detected a few times. The chain has TRBV5-1 and TRBJ1-2, with TRBD1 matching over 11 bases. V dropped 4 bases and J dropped 3; count of bases not matched to a gene: 5. Germline values: CDR1 SGHRS, CDR2 YFSETQ. The CDR3 covers 15 residues. CDR3: CASSGGQGAYYGYTF. In nucleotides, the CDR3 is TGCGCCAGCAGCGGAGGACAGGGGGCGTACTATGGCTACACCTTC.

CDR3 DNA: TGCGCCACGGGGGTATCCTACAATGAGCAGTTCTTC. Its protein is CATGVSYNEQFF. The V call is TRBV5-1, the J call TRBJ2-1; D is possibly TRBD2 (6 bases). V was trimmed by 9 bases and J by 1 base, leaving 8 bases between them. This CDR3 has 12 residues. From germline, CDR1 is SGHRS and CDR2 YFSETQ.

The V and J genes are TRBV6-5 and TRBJ2-5; D gene ambiguous. The J call may be mistaken, given a closer DNA end match to TRBJ2-7. The germline gives CDR1 MNHEY, CDR2 SVGAGI. This CDR3 contains 13 residues. CDR3 DNA: TGTGCCAGCAGTTACTCGATCGGGTACGAGCAGTACTTC. It specifies CASSYSIGYEQYF.

This chain joins TRBV7-2 and TRBJ2-2; D gene uncertain. The CDR3 covers 16 residues. Germline CDR1 reads SGHTA; CDR2 reads FQGNSA. V lost 1 base and J lost 0, with 9 bases in between. CDR3 bases: TGTGCCAGCAGCTTAGTTTTCGTTACGAACACCGGGGAGCTGTTTTTT. Its translation: CASSLVFVTNTGELFF.

CDR3 residues: CAWSAGGLSGYTF. CDR3 nucleotides: TGTGCCTGGAGTGCAGGGGGCTTGAGCGGCTACACCTTC. The chain has TRBV30 and TRBJ1-2; 8 bases align to TRBD1. J lost 8 bases, V lost 1 base, and 6 bases had no gene match. This CDR3 comprises 13 residues. Germline V gene sequence: CDR1 GTSNPN, CDR2 SVGIG (reference sequence).

This clone was seen a handful of times. V and J are TRBV2 and TRBJ1-5; no clear D gene. The CDR3 consists of 14 residues. Per germline, CDR1 SNHLY and CDR2 FYNNEI. The V end lost 7 bases, the J end lost 0 bases, and 10 bases lay between the germline ends. The DNA of the CDR3 is TGTGCCAGCACGAGAGAGTATAGCAATCAGCCCCAGCATTTT. This translates into CASTREYSNQPQHF.